Below are 14 T cell receptor beta chains sequenced from a single sample in a study of cytomegalovirus exposure and HLA in healthy donors. Some clones are missing from TCRdb's copy, which holds only in-frame ones; the method was immunoSEQ multiplex PCR. Here the sample spans a few hundred thousand clones, nearly 90% being singletons. The sequenced material came from PBMCs. These receptors were collected from a woman younger than 30 in good health and CMV-seronegative.

J is TRBJ2-2 and V is TRBV7-3, with a possible D match to TRBD2 (6 bases). The germline gives CDR1 SGHTA, CDR2 FQGTGA. V was shortened by 0 bases and J by 6 bases, with 14 bases between the two germline ends. The CDR3 totals 16 residues. CDR3 DNA: TGTGCCAGCAGCTTAACGGGTAGCCCGGGGGCCGGGGAGCTGTTTTTT. Amino acid sequence: CASSLTGSPGAGELFF. The entire variable domain, with the rest obtained from reference TRBV7-3 and TRBJ2-2, is as follows: GAGVSQTPSNKVTEKGKYVELRCDPISGHTALYWYRQSLGQGPEFLIYFQGTGAADDSGLPNDRFFAVRPEGSVSTLKIQRTERGDSAVYLCASSLTGSPGAGELFFGEGSRLTVL.

The chain combines TRBV25-1 with TRBJ1-6; D call uncertain. This CDR3 is built from 12 residues. V dropped 6 bases and J dropped 9 bases, with 9 bases sitting between them. Germline CDR1 is MGHDK and CDR2 is SYGVNS. In DNA form, the CDR3 reads TGTGCCAGCAGCGATCCCGGTTCACCCCTCCACTTT. Translated: CASSDPGSPLHF.

This clone was counted once. The chain recombines TRBV4-1 with TRBJ1-5; D possibly corresponds to TRBD1 (6 bases). V was shortened by 5 bases and J by 2 bases, with 13 bases between the two germline ends. The germline V gene has CDR1 MGHRA and CDR2 YSYEKL. This CDR3 has 15 amino acids. CDR3 sequence reads: CASSDTGMGNQPQHF. CDR3 nucleotides: TGCGCCAGCAGCGACACAGGGATGGGCAATCAGCCCCAGCATTTT.

The gene calls are TRBV7-3 and TRBJ2-5; 9 bases align to TRBD2. The CDR3 runs to 15 residues. Germline trimming cut 3 bases from V and 4 bases from J; bases unmatched to any gene: 6. CDR1 SGHTA and CDR2 FQGTGA come from the germline V gene. The CDR3, as DNA: TGTGCCAGCAGCTTTATGGCGGGGGGGCTAGAGACCCAGTACTTC. The encoded protein is CASSFMAGGLETQYF.

The chain joins TRBV29-1 to TRBJ2-1; 8 bases agree with TRBD1. In germline, CDR1 is SQVTM, CDR2 ANQGSEA. The CDR3 runs to 12 residues. V gave up 2 bases and J gave up 13 bases; unmatched junction bases: 7. The CDR3 region is CSVETRTGLQFF. In DNA, the CDR3 is TGCAGCGTTGAAACCAGGACAGGGTTACAGTTCTTC.

The rearrangement joins TRBV4-1 to TRBJ2-5; a weak D match, TRBD1 (5 bases). Germline CDR1 and CDR2: MGHRA and YSYEKL. Trimming pared 1 base from V and 7 bases from J, leaving 19 bases between. The CDR3 covers 16 residues. CDR3 in DNA: TGCGCCAGCAGCCAAGGGGTAGGCAGGGTTTTCGGGACCCAGTACTTC. As protein: CASSQGVGRVFGTQYF.

This clone was picked up one time. The chain joins TRBV10-3 to TRBJ2-2; possible D gene TRBD1, 6 bases. This CDR3 is 14 amino acids long. Trimming took off 6 bases at V and 3 bases at J, with 11 bases between the two ends. Germline values: CDR1 ENHRY, CDR2 SYGVKD. The CDR3 DNA is TGTGCCATCAGCGGACAGAGATACACCGGGGAGCTGTTTTTT. It specifies CAISGQRYTGELFF.

The V and J genes are TRBV28 and TRBJ2-7, with a possible D match to TRBD2 (5 bases). The CDR3 is 14 amino acids. The V and J ends lost 4 bases and 5 bases respectively, with 15 bases between them. The germline gives CDR1 MDHEN, CDR2 SYDVKM. The CDR3 loop is CASSSPRLMDEQYV. The CDR3 DNA reads as TGTGCCAGCAGTTCACCTCGACTAATGGACGAGCAGTACGTC.

The chain couples TRBV6-6 to TRBJ1-1; a weak D match, TRBD1 (6 bases). The CDR3 is 13 residues long. From germline, CDR1 is MNHNY and CDR2 SVGAGI (reference sequence). Trimming removed 10 bases from V and 0 bases from J, with 12 bases in between. The CDR3 loop reads CAIEGQMNTEAFF. In nucleotides, the CDR3 is TGTGCCATCGAGGGACAAATGAACACTGAAGCTTTCTTT.

This chain joins TRBV3-1 (or the pseudogene TRBV3-2) and TRBJ2-7; TRBD1 is a possible D gene (5 bases). Germline V gene lookup returns CDR1 LGHDT and CDR2 YNNKEL (reference sequence). There are 9 residues in the CDR3. For the CDR3, the DNA is TGTGCCAGCAGCCCCCGACAGATTGTC. Encoded protein: CASSPRQIV.

J is TRBJ1-1 and V is TRBV7-8, with a possible D match to TRBD1 (5 bases). Germline V gene lookup returns CDR1 SGHVS and CDR2 FQNEAQ. V gave up 0 bases and J gave up 7 bases, with 9 bases separating them. The CDR3 sequence is 13 residues long. CDR3 loop: CASSLAGQGEAFF. CDR3 DNA: TGTGCCAGCAGCTTAGCAGGGCAGGGTGAAGCTTTCTTT.

This rearrangement joins TRBV28 to TRBJ2-7; 7 bases map to TRBD1. Germline CDR1 is MDHEN and CDR2 is SYDVKM. CDR3 length equals 14 residues. With 3 bases clipped from V and 4 bases from J, the junction kept 6 bases outside the gene matches. DNA of the CDR3: TGTGCCAGCAGTTTTGGGACAGTAGGGTACGAGCAGTACGTC. It is translated as CASSFGTVGYEQYV.

This clone was found once. The rearrangement joins TRBV28 to TRBJ1-4; 8 bases line up with TRBD1. The CDR3 totals 15 residues. The J segment lost 8 bases and the V segment lost 6 bases, leaving 11 bases of the junction unmatched. Germline V CDR1 and CDR2: MDHEN, SYDVKM. The CDR3 nucleotides are TGTGCCAGCAGGCCTACTGGACAGGGTACCGAAAAACTGTTTTTT. Translation gives CASRPTGQGTEKLFF.

The chain's CDR3 is CASSLFSPGLDEQYF. For the CDR3, the DNA is TGTGCCAGCAGCTTATTCAGCCCAGGACTTGACGAGCAGTACTTC. This chain joins TRBV11-2 and TRBJ2-7; D may be TRBD2 (5 bases). The CDR3 spans 15 residues. In germline, CDR1 is SGHAT, CDR2 FQNNGV. Trimming pared 2 bases from V and 5 bases from J, leaving 16 bases between.